This T cell receptor (beta chain) was documented in a study of human versus mouse CDR3 diversity and MHC coevolution. For the study at large: Reported immunoSEQ sensitivity was one in 200,000 T cells, with reduced amplification bias.

On this clone itself: Its antigen is not identified.

There are 15 residues in the CDR3. Germline lookup yields CDR1 MNHEY and CDR2 SMNVEV (reference sequence). V gave up 3 bases and J gave up 5 bases; unmatched junction bases: 5. Generated by immunoSEQ multiplex PCR, the TCRdb table keeps only in-frame clones and is missing some. The sample shows around 77,000 clones, roughly 92% of them seen only once. Study results and limitations: Human T cells underwent selection on about six different MHC II alleles. Human CDR3s averaged more deletions and insertions than mouse CDR3s. iCHAO1 estimated the human TCR beta repertoire at 1.5 million to 2 million clonotypes.

This receptor was obtained from a person aged 30 to 70 in good health. Sequencing input: naive CD4+ T cells from blood. Subset defined: CD45RO-negative CD62L-positive naive CD4 T cells. The chain uses TRBV27 and TRBJ2-2, with 8 bases aligning to TRBD1. The CDR3 DNA sequence: TGTGCCAGCAGTTTCCAGGGGGCCTATACCGGGGAGCTGTTTTTT. Encoded protein: CASSFQGAYTGELFF.